This T cell receptor (beta chain) is drawn from a study of CD8+CD57+ T cells in acquired aplastic anemia. In the study overall: Each DNA sample taken from sorted CD4+ and CD8+ cells came to approximately 3.3 ug on average. In CD4+ cells, healthy donors produced an average of approximately 11 million reads.

This clonotype was counted a few times. Its antigen is not identified. Study-level points and caveats: Patients shared just under 30 CD8+ CDR3 sequences with controls. A significant difference in CD8+ Simpson's diversity between patients and controls was not found.

V lost 6 bases and J lost 2, with 4 bases in between. This CDR3 contains 10 residues. In germline, CDR1 is DFQATT, CDR2 SNEGSKA (reference sequence). Genomic DNA acted as the template from which TCR beta VDJ combination and CDR3 sequence profiling were carried out. TCRdb used MiXCR to reprocess the reads, holding one entry per CDR3 protein. The table shows some 150,000 distinct CDR3 sequences, with around 41% occurring only once. The sequence came from a human donor in good health, serving as a control. The specimen sequenced was sorted CD4+, CD8+, or CD8+CD57+ T cells (not recorded which) from PBMCs. The chain couples TRBV20-1 to TRBJ2-5; D is undetermined. The CDR3 spells CSAEQETQYF. CDR3 DNA: TGCAGTGCGGAGCAAGAGACCCAGTACTTC.